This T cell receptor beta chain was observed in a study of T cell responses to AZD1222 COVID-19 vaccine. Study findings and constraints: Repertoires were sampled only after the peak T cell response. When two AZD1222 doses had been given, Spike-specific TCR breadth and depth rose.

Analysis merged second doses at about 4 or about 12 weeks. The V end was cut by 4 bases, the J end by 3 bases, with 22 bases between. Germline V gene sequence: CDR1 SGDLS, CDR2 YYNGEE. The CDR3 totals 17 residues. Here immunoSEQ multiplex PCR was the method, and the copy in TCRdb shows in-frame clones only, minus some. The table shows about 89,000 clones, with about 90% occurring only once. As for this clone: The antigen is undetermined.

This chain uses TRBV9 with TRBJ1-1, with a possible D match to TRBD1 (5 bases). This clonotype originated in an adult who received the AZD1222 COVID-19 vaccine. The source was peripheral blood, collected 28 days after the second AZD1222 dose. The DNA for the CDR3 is TGTGCCAGCAGCATCCAGGGTAGGCCCTTCTTGGACACTGAAGCTTTCTTT. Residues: CASSIQGRPFLDTEAFF. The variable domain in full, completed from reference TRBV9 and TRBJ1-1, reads DSGVTQTPKHLITATGQRVTLRCSPRSGDLSVYWYQQSLDQGLQFLIQYYNGEERAKGNILERFSAQQFPDLHSELNLSSLELGDSALYFCASSIQGRPFLDTEAFFGQGTRLTVV.